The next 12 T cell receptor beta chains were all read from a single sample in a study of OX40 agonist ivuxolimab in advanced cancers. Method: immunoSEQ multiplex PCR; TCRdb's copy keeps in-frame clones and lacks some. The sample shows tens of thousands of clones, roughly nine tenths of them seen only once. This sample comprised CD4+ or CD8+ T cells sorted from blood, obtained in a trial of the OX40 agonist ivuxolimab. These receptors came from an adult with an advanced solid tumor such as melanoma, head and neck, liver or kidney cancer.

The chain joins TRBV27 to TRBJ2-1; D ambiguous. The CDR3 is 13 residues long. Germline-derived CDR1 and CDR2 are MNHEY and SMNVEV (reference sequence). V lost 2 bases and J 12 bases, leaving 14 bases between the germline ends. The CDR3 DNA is TGTGCCAGCAGTTTACGTGATGGCGATCGGCAGTTCTTC. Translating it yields CASSLRDGDRQFF.

The CDR3, as DNA: TGTGCCAGCAGCCTCCGCGAAAGCACAGATACGCAGTATTTT. This translates into CASSLRESTDTQYF. The chain has TRBV6-1 and TRBJ2-3; D is ambiguous. The ends were cut back, 6 bases at V and 0 bases at J, with 10 bases in the middle. Germline V CDR1 and CDR2: MNHNS, SASEGT. This CDR3 has 14 amino acids.

The CDR3 region is CASSYYRWDSPLHF. The CDR3 region has the DNA TGTGCCAGCAGTTATTACAGGTGGGATTCACCCCTCCACTTT. The chain recombines TRBV6-5 with TRBJ1-6, with D possibly being TRBD1 (5 bases). Looked up from germline, CDR1 is MNHEY and CDR2 is SVGAGI. The V end lost 3 bases, the J end lost 8 bases, and 11 bases lay between the germline ends. This CDR3 has 14 residues.

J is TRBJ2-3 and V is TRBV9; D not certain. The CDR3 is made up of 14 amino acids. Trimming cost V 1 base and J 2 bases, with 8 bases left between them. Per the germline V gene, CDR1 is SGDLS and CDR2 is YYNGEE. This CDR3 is CASSVRANTDTQYF. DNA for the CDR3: TGTGCCAGCAGCGTAAGGGCGAACACAGATACGCAGTATTTT.

The CDR3 DNA is TGTGCCAAAGCCCACGGGACAGCCTGCACAGATACGCAGTATTTT. This sequence encodes CAKAHGTACTDTQYF. The chain joins TRBV6-4 to TRBJ2-3, with 7 bases fitting TRBD1. Germline V lookup: CDR1 MRHNA, CDR2 SNTAGT. V dropped 10 bases and J dropped 1; count of bases not matched to a gene: 11. The CDR3 extends over 15 amino acids.

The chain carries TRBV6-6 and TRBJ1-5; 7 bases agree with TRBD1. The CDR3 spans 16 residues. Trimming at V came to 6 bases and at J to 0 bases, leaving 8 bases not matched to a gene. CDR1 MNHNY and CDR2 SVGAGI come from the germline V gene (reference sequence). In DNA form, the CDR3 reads TGTGCCAGCAGGCCCTGGACAGGTAGTAGCAATCAGCCCCAGCATTTT. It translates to CASRPWTGSSNQPQHF.

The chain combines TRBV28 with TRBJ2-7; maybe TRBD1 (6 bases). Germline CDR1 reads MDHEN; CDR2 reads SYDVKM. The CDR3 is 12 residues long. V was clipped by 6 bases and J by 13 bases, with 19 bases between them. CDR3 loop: CASSSSRDKEYF. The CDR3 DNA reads TGTGCCAGCAGCTCTAGCCGGGACAAAGAATACTTC.

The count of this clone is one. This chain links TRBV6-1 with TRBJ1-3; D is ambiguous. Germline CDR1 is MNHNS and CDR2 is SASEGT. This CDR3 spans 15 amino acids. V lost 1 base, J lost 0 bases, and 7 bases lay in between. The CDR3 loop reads CASSEEAVSGNTIYF. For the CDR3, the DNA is TGTGCCAGCAGTGAAGAGGCAGTCTCTGGAAACACCATATATTTT.

CDR3 bases: TGTGCCAGCAGCCCTACCGGGACAGGCTACGAGCAGTACTTC. This gives the protein CASSPTGTGYEQYF. The chain carries TRBV7-3 and TRBJ2-7, with 8 bases aligning to TRBD1. J gave up 3 bases and V 5 bases, and 6 bases lay outside the gene matches. This CDR3 is 14 amino acids long. The germline V gene encodes CDR1 SGHTA and CDR2 FQGTGA. The full variable domain, with the rest looked up from reference TRBV7-3 and TRBJ2-7, is GAGVSQTPSNKVTEKGKYVELRCDPISGHTALYWYRQSLGQGPEFLIYFQGTGAADDSGLPNDRFFAVRPEGSVSTLKIQRTERGDSAVYLCASSPTGTGYEQYFGPGTRLTVT.

For the CDR3, the DNA is TGTGCCAGCAGCCTCGGCGGGGGGGATGAAAAACTGTTTTTT. This gives the protein CASSLGGGDEKLFF. The chain joins TRBV9 to TRBJ1-4, with D tentatively TRBD1 (5 bases). CDR3 length: 14 amino acids. V was trimmed by 4 bases and J by 6 bases, leaving 13 bases between them. Per the germline V gene, CDR1 is SGDLS and CDR2 is YYNGEE.

The CDR3 sequence: CASREGDFKDSPLHF. As DNA, the CDR3 is TGTGCCAGCAGGGAAGGGGATTTTAAGGATTCACCCCTCCACTTT. The rearrangement links TRBV9 to TRBJ1-6; D possibly corresponds to TRBD1 (5 bases). Germline CDR1 is SGDLS and CDR2 is YYNGEE. Trimming removed 5 bases from V and 8 bases from J, with 17 bases in between. The CDR3 extends over 15 amino acids.

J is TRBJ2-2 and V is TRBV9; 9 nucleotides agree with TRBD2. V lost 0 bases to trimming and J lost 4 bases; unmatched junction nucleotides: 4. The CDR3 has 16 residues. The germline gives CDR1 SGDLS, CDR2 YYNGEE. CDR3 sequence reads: CASSVDAGGTTGELFF. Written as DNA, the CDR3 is TGTGCCAGCAGCGTAGATGCGGGGGGGACCACCGGGGAGCTGTTTTTT.